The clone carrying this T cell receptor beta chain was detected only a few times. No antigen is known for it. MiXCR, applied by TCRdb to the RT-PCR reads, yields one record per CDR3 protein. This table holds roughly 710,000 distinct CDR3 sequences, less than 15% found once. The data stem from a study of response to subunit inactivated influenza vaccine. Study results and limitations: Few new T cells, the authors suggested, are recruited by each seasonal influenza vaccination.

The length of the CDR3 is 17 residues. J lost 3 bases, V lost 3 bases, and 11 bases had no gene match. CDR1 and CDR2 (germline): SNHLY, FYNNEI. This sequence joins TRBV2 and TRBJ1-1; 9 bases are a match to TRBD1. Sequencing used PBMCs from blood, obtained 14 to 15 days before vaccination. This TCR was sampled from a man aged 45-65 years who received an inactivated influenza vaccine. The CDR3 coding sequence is TGTGCCAGCAGTGAGGGGACAGGGTGGAGCGGGGACACTGAAGCTTTCTTT. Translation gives CASSEGTGWSGDTEAFF.